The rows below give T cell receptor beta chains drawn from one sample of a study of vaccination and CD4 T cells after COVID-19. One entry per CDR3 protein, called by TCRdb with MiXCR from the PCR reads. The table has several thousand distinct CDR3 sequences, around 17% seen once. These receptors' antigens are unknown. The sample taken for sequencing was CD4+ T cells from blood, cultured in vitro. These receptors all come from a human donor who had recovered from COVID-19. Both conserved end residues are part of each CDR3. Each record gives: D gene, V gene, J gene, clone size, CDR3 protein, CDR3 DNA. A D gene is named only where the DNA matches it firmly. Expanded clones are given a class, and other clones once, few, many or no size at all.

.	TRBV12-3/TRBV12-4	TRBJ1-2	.	CASRHRDIFLYGYTF	TGTGCCAGCAGACACCGGGACATTTTTCTGTATGGCTACACCTTC
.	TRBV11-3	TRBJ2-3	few	CASSQNYRDTQYF	TGTGCCAGCAGCCAAAATTATCGAGATACGCAGTATTTT
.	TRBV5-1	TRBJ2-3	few	CASSLRGGATDTQYF	TGCGCCAGCAGCTTGAGGGGCGGGGCCACAGATACGCAGTATTTT
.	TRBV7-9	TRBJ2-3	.	CASSLVVGGPVAGTDTQYF	TGTGCCAGCAGCTTAGTGGTGGGGGGGCCGGTTGCGGGCACAGATACGCAGTATTTT
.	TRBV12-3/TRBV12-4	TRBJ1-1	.	CASSLQGSYTEAFF	TGTGCCAGCAGTTTACAGGGTTCTTACACTGAAGCTTTCTTT
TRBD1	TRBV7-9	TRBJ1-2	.	CASSGQGAGGYTF	TGTGCCAGCAGTGGACAGGGGGCGGGGGGCTACACCTTC
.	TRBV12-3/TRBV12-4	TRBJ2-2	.	CASSPSFFTGELFF	TGTGCCAGCAGCCCCTCCTTTTTCACCGGGGAGCTGTTTTTT
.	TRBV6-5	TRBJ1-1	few	CASSFSQLRASPTEAFF	TGTGCCAGCAGTTTTTCACAGCTCAGGGCAAGCCCAACTGAAGCTTTCTTT
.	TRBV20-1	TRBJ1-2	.	CSARVLVQAYGYTF	TGCAGTGCTAGAGTACTAGTACAGGCCTATGGCTACACCTTC
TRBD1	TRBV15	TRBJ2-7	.	CATSKDRGPYEQYF	TGTGCCACCAGCAAGGACAGGGGCCCCTACGAGCAGTACTTC
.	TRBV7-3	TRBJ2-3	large	CASSSSQTKTDTQYF	TGTGCCAGCAGCTCCTCCCAAACTAAGACAGATACGCAGTATTTT
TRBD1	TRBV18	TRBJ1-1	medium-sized	CASSSGTGSVEAFF	TGTGCCAGCTCATCCGGGACAGGGTCGGTGGAAGCTTTCTTT
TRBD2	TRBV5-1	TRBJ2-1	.	CASSLGAGGLSEQFF	TGCGCCAGCAGCTTGGGAGCGGGGGGGCTCTCTGAGCAGTTCTTC
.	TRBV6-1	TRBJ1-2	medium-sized	CASTQGRGVYGYTF	TGTGCCAGCACCCAGGGTAGGGGCGTCTATGGCTACACCTTC
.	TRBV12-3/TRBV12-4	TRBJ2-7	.	CASSPGRSYEQYF	TGTGCCAGCAGTCCCGGGAGATCCTACGAGCAGTACTTC
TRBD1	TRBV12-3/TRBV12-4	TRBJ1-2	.	CASSAQGGVNYGYTF	TGTGCCAGCAGTGCCCAGGGGGGGGTGAACTATGGCTACACCTTC
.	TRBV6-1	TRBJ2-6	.	CASSERAGANVLTF	TGTGCCAGCAGTGAGAGGGCTGGGGCCAACGTCCTGACTTTC
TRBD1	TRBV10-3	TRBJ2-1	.	CAISATGDEQFF	TGTGCCATCAGTGCGACAGGGGATGAGCAGTTCTTC
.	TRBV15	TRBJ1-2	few	CATSKDIANYGYTF	TGTGCCACCAGCAAGGACATAGCTAACTATGGCTACACCTTC
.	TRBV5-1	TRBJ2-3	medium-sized	CASSLGGGTDTQYF	TGCGCCAGCAGCTTAGGGGGGGGCACAGATACGCAGTATTTT
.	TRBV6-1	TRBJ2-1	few	CASSEAGKSNEQFF	TGTGCCAGCAGTGAAGCGGGTAAGAGCAATGAGCAGTTCTTC
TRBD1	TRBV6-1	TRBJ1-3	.	CASREGQTSGNTIYF	TGTGCCAGCAGGGAGGGACAGACCTCTGGAAACACCATATATTTT
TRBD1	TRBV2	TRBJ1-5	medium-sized	CASSRDRDNQPQHF	TGTGCCAGCAGCCGGGACAGGGACAATCAGCCCCAGCATTTT
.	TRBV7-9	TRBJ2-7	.	CASTPAGRQYF	TGTGCCAGCACTCCCGCTGGGCGGCAGTACTTC
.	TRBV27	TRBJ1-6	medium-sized	CASSFQGSWSPLHF	TGTGCCAGCAGTTTTCAGGGCTCGTGGTCACCCCTCCACTTT
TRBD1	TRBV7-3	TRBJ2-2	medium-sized	CASSSQTGLTGELFF	TGTGCCAGCAGCTCACAGACAGGGCTCACCGGGGAGCTGTTTTTT
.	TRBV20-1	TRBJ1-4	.	CSARDDWGEKLFF	TGCAGTGCTAGAGACGACTGGGGTGAAAAACTGTTTTTT
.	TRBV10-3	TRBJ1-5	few	CAISDEGRLAQHF	TGTGCCATCAGTGACGAGGGACGCCTAGCCCAGCATTTT
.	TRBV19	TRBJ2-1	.	CASSIEGNEQFF	TGTGCCAGTAGTATAGAGGGGAATGAGCAGTTCTTC
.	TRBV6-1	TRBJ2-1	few	CASSRGGATYNEQFF	TGTGCCAGCAGTCGGGGCGGGGCTACCTACAATGAGCAGTTCTTC
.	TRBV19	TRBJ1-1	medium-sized	CASSARGRGAITEAFF	TGTGCCAGTAGTGCCCGGGGCCGGGGGGCGATCACTGAAGCTTTCTTT
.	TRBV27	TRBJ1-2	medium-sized	CASSLRTPTGSHGYTF	TGTGCCAGCAGTTTACGAACCCCGACCGGGAGTCATGGCTACACCTTC
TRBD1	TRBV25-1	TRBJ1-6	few	CASRETGITYNSPLHF	TGTGCCAGCAGGGAGACAGGGATAACCTATAATTCACCCCTCCACTTT
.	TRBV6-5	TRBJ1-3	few	CASSYSTGPPGNTIYF	TGTGCCAGCAGTTACTCGACAGGCCCCCCTGGAAACACCATATATTTT
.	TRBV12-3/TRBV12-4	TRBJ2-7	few	CASSWGAKDGEQYF	TGTGCCAGCAGTTGGGGGGCAAAGGACGGCGAGCAGTACTTC
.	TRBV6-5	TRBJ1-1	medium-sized	CASSFAGTEAFF	TGTGCCAGCAGTTTCGCAGGCACTGAAGCTTTCTTT
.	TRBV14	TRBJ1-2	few	CASSQDRVGNYGYTF	TGTGCCAGCAGCCAAGATCGAGTCGGTAACTATGGCTACACCTTC
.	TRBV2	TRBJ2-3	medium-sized	CASSTTDTQYF	TGTGCCAGCAGTACCACAGATACGCAGTATTTT